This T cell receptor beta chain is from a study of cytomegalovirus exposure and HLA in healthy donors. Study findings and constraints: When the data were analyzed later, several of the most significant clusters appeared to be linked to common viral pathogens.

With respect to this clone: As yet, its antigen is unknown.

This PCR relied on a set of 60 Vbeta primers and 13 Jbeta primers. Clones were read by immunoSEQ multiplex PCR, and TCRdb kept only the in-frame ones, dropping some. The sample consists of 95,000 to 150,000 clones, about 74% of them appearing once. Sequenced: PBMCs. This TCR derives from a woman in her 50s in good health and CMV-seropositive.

The CDR3 region has the DNA TGTGCCAGCAGCTTAGGACAGGTCTGGGGACAGCCCCAGCATTTT. Translation gives CASSLGQVWGQPQHF. The chain joins TRBV7-2 to TRBJ1-5; the D gene is possibly TRBD1 (6 bases). Germline-derived CDR1 and CDR2 are SGHTA and FQGNSA. The CDR3 length is 15 residues. The germline V and J ends were trimmed by 1 base and 7 bases, with 14 bases remaining between them.